Listed below are T cell receptor beta chains from one sample, sequenced in a study of blood T cell repertoires in COVID-19. TCRdb's table, derived via immunoSEQ multiplex PCR, lists solely in-frame clones and lacks some. This sample has a few hundred thousand clones, with approximately 92% found just once. Sequences were obtained from peripheral blood. Receptor source: a woman in her forties who had recovered from COVID-19. Both conserved end residues are part of each CDR3. A D gene is named only where the DNA matches it firmly. Clone size is shown for a subset of rows, as once, few, many or a class of expanded clone.

j_call d_call v_call clone_size cdr3_aa cdr3_nt
TRBJ2-3 TRBD2 TRBV6-5 NA CASILAGATDTQYF TGTGCCAGCATTCTAGCGGGAGCTACAGATACGCAGTATTTT
TRBJ1-5 NA TRBV2 NA CASSDEVRDQPQHF TGTGCCAGCAGTGACGAGGTCAGGGATCAGCCCCAGCATTTT
TRBJ2-3 TRBD2 TRBV5-1 once CASSNSGPSTDTQYF TGCGCCAGCAGCAATAGCGGGCCTAGCACAGATACGCAGTATTTT
TRBJ2-7 NA TRBV5-1 NA CASSSGLYEQYF TGCGCCAGCAGCTCCGGACTATACGAGCAGTACTTC
TRBJ2-5 TRBD1 TRBV5-1 NA CASSFRQGAGETQYF TGCGCCAGCAGCTTCCGACAGGGGGCGGGGGAGACCCAGTACTTC
TRBJ2-2 TRBD2 TRBV4-3 NA CASSQASGINTGELFF TGCGCCAGCAGCCAGGCTAGCGGGATTAACACCGGGGAGCTGTTTTTT
TRBJ1-2 NA TRBV5-4 NA CASSLLAREGGYTF TGTGCCAGCAGCTTGTTGGCCAGGGAAGGAGGCTACACCTTC
TRBJ2-7 TRBD1 TRBV28 NA CATIGQGYHEQYF TGTGCCACCATTGGACAGGGGTACCACGAGCAGTACTTC
TRBJ2-2 NA TRBV5-6 NA CASSFGIGGTGELFF TGTGCCAGCAGCTTCGGAATAGGAGGTACCGGGGAGCTGTTTTTT
TRBJ1-2 NA TRBV27 NA CASSLEGAAHRWYGYTF TGTGCCAGCAGTTTAGAAGGGGCCGCCCACCGTTGGTATGGCTACACCTTC
TRBJ2-1 NA TRBV27 NA CASSFPWGYEQFF TGTGCCAGCAGTTTCCCCTGGGGCTATGAGCAGTTCTTC
TRBJ1-2 NA TRBV3-1/TRBV3-2 few CASSRNGGYTF TGTGCCAGCAGCCGAAACGGGGGCTACACCTTC
TRBJ1-6 NA TRBV7-9 NA CASSLGTENSPLHF TGTGCCAGCAGCTTAGGAACAGAGAATTCACCCCTCCACTTT
TRBJ1-3 NA TRBV10-1 NA CASSDRDTIYF TGCGCCAGCAGTGATCGAGACACCATATATTTT
TRBJ2-1 TRBD1 TRBV11-3 NA CASSSTGDYNEQFF TGTGCCAGCAGCTCAACAGGGGATTACAATGAGCAGTTCTTC
TRBJ2-6 TRBD2 TRBV25-1 once CASTREGPGANVLTF TGTGCCAGCACCCGGGAGGGTCCTGGGGCCAACGTCCTGACTTTC
TRBJ2-3 NA TRBV20-1 few CSASNSGPTDTQYF TGCAGTGCTAGTAATAGCGGCCCCACAGATACGCAGTATTTT
TRBJ1-2 TRBD1 TRBV13 NA CASSLGQANYGYTF TGTGCCAGCAGCTTGGGACAGGCCAACTATGGCTACACCTTC
TRBJ1-1 NA TRBV12-3/TRBV12-4 NA CASSRTGSTEAFF TGTGCCAGCAGCCGAACAGGGTCCACTGAAGCTTTCTTT
TRBJ1-1 NA TRBV5-1 once CASSDPGGGPSAFF TGCGCCAGCAGTGATCCGGGAGGTGGCCCTTCGGCTTTCTTT